This passage covers 8 T cell receptor beta chains from one sample sequenced in a study of T cell responses to AZD1222 COVID-19 vaccine (dated by TCRdb to 2020 to 2023). Libraries were constructed by the immunoSEQ multiplex PCR assay. TCRdb limited this immuneACCESS table to in-frame rearrangements with V and J called. A share of clones is missing; checked studies link under half to unresolved V genes, and the rest is unexplained. This sample comprises roughly 40,000 clones, around 80% of them detected only once. Approximately 3.6% of the sample goes to the ten largest clones. Sample time point, as interpreted from the label and publication: baseline before first vaccination. The material was peripheral blood, obtained on day 0 of AZD1222 vaccination. The receptors were sampled from an adult in good health.

This clone has more than one count but fewer than ten. This rearrangement joins TRBV5-6 to TRBJ1-1; D is undetermined. The CDR3 consists of 13 residues. Germline CDR1 SGHDT, CDR2 YYEEEE. V lost 4 bases and J 3 bases, leaving 10 bases between the germline ends. The CDR3 DNA reads as TGTGCCAGCAGCCCCGACATATACACTGAAGCTTTCTTT. Translation gives CASSPDIYTEAFF.

The chain couples TRBV28 to TRBJ2-3; possible D gene TRBD2, 7 bases. Trimming pared 2 bases from V and 2 bases from J, leaving 8 bases between. Looked up from germline, CDR1 is MDHEN and CDR2 is SYDVKM. The CDR3 covers 14 residues. The CDR3 DNA reads TGTGCCAGCAGTTTAGGGGGGGCCACAGATACGCAGTATTTT. Amino acid sequence: CASSLGGATDTQYF. Filled out from reference TRBV28 and TRBJ2-3, the complete variable domain reads DVKVTQSSRYLVKRTGEKVFLECVQDMDHENMFWYRQDPGLGLRLIYFSYDVKMKEKGDIPEGYSVSREKKERFSLILESASTNQTSMYLCASSLGGATDTQYFGPGTRLTVL.

The chain has TRBV2 and TRBJ2-5; tentatively, D is TRBD1 or TRBD2 (6 bases each). CDR1 is SNHLY and CDR2 is FYNNEI in the germline V gene. This CDR3 has 13 amino acids. The CDR3 coding sequence is TGTGCTATCAGGAGGGGGGCGGGAGAGACCCAGTACTTC. Translated: CAIRRGAGETQYF.

In its sample, this clone was seen once. This chain links TRBV7-6 with TRBJ2-7, with 9 positions matching TRBD2. The CDR3 covers 17 residues. V gave up 4 bases and J gave up 3 bases; unmatched junction bases: 13. The germline CDR1 and CDR2 sequences are SGHVS and FNYEAQ. CDR3 sequence (DNA): TGTGCCAGCAGCTCTCTACTGGGCGGGGGGGGCGACTACGAGCAGTACTTC. Its protein is CASSSLLGGGGDYEQYF.

The gene calls are TRBV28 and TRBJ1-4, with TRBD1 identical over 7 bases. The CDR3 sequence is 14 residues long. Germline V CDR1 and CDR2: MDHEN, SYDVKM. V lost 6 bases to trimming and J lost 6 bases; unmatched junction nucleotides: 7. This CDR3 is CASRRQGAHEKLFF. CDR3 DNA: TGTGCCAGCAGGCGACAGGGAGCCCATGAAAAACTGTTTTTT.

This chain connects TRBV19 to TRBJ1-5, with TRBD1 as a possible D gene (6 bases). V shed 6 bases and J shed 0 bases, with 12 bases lying between them. Germline V gene sequence: CDR1 LNHDA, CDR2 SQIVND (reference sequence). This CDR3 has 15 amino acids. The CDR3 DNA is TGTGCCAGTAGAGTGACAGGCAATAGCAATCAGCCCCAGCATTTT. It yields the protein CASRVTGNSNQPQHF. The variable domain in full, with the rest retrieved from reference TRBV19 and TRBJ1-5, is DGGITQSPKYLFRKEGQNVTLSCEQNLNHDAMYWYRQDPGQGLRLIYYSQIVNDFQKGDIAEGYSVSREKKESFPLTVTSAQKNPTAFYLCASRVTGNSNQPQHFGDGTRLSIL.

J is TRBJ2-1 and V is TRBV28; 8 bases are shared with TRBD1. This CDR3 is 15 amino acids long. From germline, CDR1 is MDHEN and CDR2 SYDVKM. Unmatched junction bases numbered 12, after V lost 8 bases and J lost 6 bases. Here the CDR3 DNA reads TGTGCCAGCCTGCCCCGGGACAGGTATGGCAATGAGCAGTTCTTC. This codes for CASLPRDRYGNEQFF.

V is TRBV11-3 and J is TRBJ1-2; the D is unclear. The CDR3 is 16 residues long. Germline CDR1 reads SGHNT; CDR2 reads YENEEA. V lost 7 bases and J 3 bases, leaving 21 bases between the germline ends. In nucleotides, the CDR3 is TGTGCCAGCACCTTTGGGCTTCGGGCACGGGACTATGGCTACACCTTC. It codes for CASTFGLRARDYGYTF. The whole variable domain, filled in from reference TRBV11-3 and TRBJ1-2, reads EAGVVQSPRYKIIEKKQPVAFWCNPISGHNTLYWYLQNLGQGPELLIRYENEEAVDDSQLPKDRFSAERLKGVDSTLKIQPAELGDSAVYLCASTFGLRARDYGYTFGSGTRLTVV.